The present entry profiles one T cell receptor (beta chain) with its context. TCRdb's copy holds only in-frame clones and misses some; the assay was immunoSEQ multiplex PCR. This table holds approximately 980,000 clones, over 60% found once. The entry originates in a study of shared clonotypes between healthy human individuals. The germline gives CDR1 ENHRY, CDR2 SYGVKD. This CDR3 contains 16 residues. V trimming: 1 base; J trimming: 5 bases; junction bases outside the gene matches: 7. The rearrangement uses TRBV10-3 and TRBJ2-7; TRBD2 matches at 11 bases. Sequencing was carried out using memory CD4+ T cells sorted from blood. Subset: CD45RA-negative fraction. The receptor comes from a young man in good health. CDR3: CAISEYLLAGENEQYF. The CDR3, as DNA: TGTGCCATCAGTGAGTATCTACTAGCGGGAGAAAACGAGCAGTACTTC.